This TCR beta chain stems from a study of T cell repertoires in cytomegalovirus infection. Study-level information: From public TCR beta signatures came an indication of both CMV infection and matching HLA type.

As to this clonotype: Its antigen remains unidentified.

Study results and limitations: The cumulative frequency of public TCR beta families distinguished individuals who carried CMV together with the relevant HLA. HLA-C-restricted, CMV-specific TCR beta clonotypes were dominant ex vivo.

TCRdb independently ran MiXCR on the reads; one entry per CDR3 protein. The data show 740,000 or so distinct CDR3 sequences, about a third seen once. The trim removed 2 bases at V and 0 bases at J, leaving 2 bases unmatched. Germline V gives CDR1 SQVTM, CDR2 ANQGSEA. This CDR3 region has 14 residues. The gene calls are TRBV29-1 and TRBJ2-3; TRBD2 aligns across 7 bases. The material sequenced was PBMCs. The TCR comes from a human donor in good health (CMV status not recorded). Some clones in this sample may be carry-over from other donors' samples. The CDR3 DNA reads TGCAGCGTTGAACTAGCGGAAAGCACAGATACGCAGTATTTT. As protein: CSVELAESTDTQYF.